A single sample is the source of the 8 T cell receptor beta chains below, sequenced in a study of shared clonotypes between healthy human individuals (TCRdb year 2020). Receptor libraries were prepared by the immunoSEQ multiplex PCR assay. TCRdb mirrors the immuneACCESS table, restricted to in-frame sequences. Some clones are absent from its copies; in checked studies, under half trace to an unresolved V gene, and the reason for the others is unknown. In all, the sample holds roughly 2 million clones, and under 97% of those were seen once. The ten largest clonotypes hold roughly 0.13% of the sample. The source material was naive CD4+ T cells sorted from blood. Reading the label with the study, this specimen's cell subset or site is: CD45RA+ positively selected. The receptors stem from a young man in good health.

The J gene is TRBJ2-2, the V gene TRBV6-6, with TRBD2 matching 7 bases. Germline lookup yields CDR1 MNHNY and CDR2 SVGAGI (reference sequence). This CDR3 has 15 residues. The V gene end was trimmed by 2 bases and the J gene end by 1 base; junction bases not matched to a gene: 1. CDR3 region: CASSYERGNTGELFF. The CDR3 nucleotides are TGTGCCAGCAGTTACGAGCGGGGGAACACCGGGGAGCTGTTTTTT.

The rearrangement joins TRBV4-1 to TRBJ1-1; D possibly corresponds to TRBD1 (5 bases). The CDR3 is 15 amino acids. CDR1 and CDR2 from the germline V gene are MGHRA and YSYEKL. V was shortened by 1 base and J by 0 bases, with 9 bases between the two germline ends. In DNA, the CDR3 is TGCGCCAGCAGCCAAGCCGGACAACTGAACACTGAAGCTTTCTTT. This gives the protein CASSQAGQLNTEAFF.

The chain uses TRBV19 and TRBJ2-3; TRBD2 might be the D (6 bases). This CDR3 is built from 16 residues. Trimming cost V 8 bases and J 3 bases, with 21 bases left between them. The germline CDR1 and CDR2 sequences are LNHDA and SQIVND (reference sequence). The CDR3 here is CASALAPFKGTDTQYF. CDR3 in DNA: TGTGCCAGTGCACTAGCCCCCTTTAAGGGAACAGATACGCAGTATTTT.

V and J are TRBV6-1 and TRBJ1-4; the match to TRBD1 covers 8 bases. CDR1 and CDR2 (germline): MNHNS, SASEGT. There are 15 residues in the CDR3. V dropped 1 base and J dropped 5; count of bases not matched to a gene: 3. The CDR3 reads CASSEETGVNEKLFF. The CDR3 nucleotides are TGTGCCAGCAGTGAAGAGACAGGGGTAAATGAAAAACTGTTTTTT.

The chain couples TRBV5-1 to TRBJ2-2, with TRBD2 matching over 7 bases. Germline V lookup: CDR1 SGHRS, CDR2 YFSETQ. This CDR3 region has 14 residues. J was trimmed by 5 bases and V by 3 bases; bases with no gene match: 4. The CDR3: CASSSSAGTGELFF. CDR3 bases: TGCGCCAGCAGCTCCTCAGCGGGGACCGGGGAGCTGTTTTTT.

As DNA, the CDR3 is TGTGCCAGCAGTGACATTCCGGGACAGCATTCTGGAAACACCATATATTTT. This encodes CASSDIPGQHSGNTIYF. This chain joins TRBV6-4 and TRBJ1-3; 7 bases are shared with TRBD1. Germline values: CDR1 MRHNA, CDR2 SNTAGT. The CDR3 loop spans 17 amino acids. Trimming cost V 2 bases and J 1 base; bases outside gene matches: 8.

The V call is TRBV6-1, the J call TRBJ1-5; a weak D match, TRBD1 (5 bases). V was shortened by 2 bases and J by 0 bases, with 14 bases between the two germline ends. Germline V gene sequence: CDR1 MNHNS, CDR2 SASEGT. This CDR3 has 17 amino acids. The CDR3 spells CASSEFGAYYSNQPQHF. In DNA form, the CDR3 reads TGTGCCAGCAGTGAATTTGGGGCCTACTATAGCAATCAGCCCCAGCATTTT.

To note about this clone: The same CDR3 arises from other DNA sequences in this sample as well. The V call is TRBV19, the J call TRBJ1-6; TRBD1 agrees at 9 bases. This CDR3 has 15 residues. The V and J ends lost 4 bases and 6 bases, in that order; junction bases with no gene match: 4. The germline gives CDR1 LNHDA, CDR2 SQIVND (reference sequence). In DNA form, the CDR3 reads TGTGCCAGTAGTACAACAGGGGGCGGTAATTCACCCCTCCACTTT. Its translation is CASSTTGGGNSPLHF. Combining the CDR3 with reference TRBV19 and TRBJ1-6 gives the whole variable domain DGGITQSPKYLFRKEGQNVTLSCEQNLNHDAMYWYRQDPGQGLRLIYYSQIVNDFQKGDIAEGYSVSREKKESFPLTVTSAQKNPTAFYLCASSTTGGGNSPLHFGNGTRLTVT.